This T cell receptor (beta chain) is drawn from a study of cytomegalovirus exposure and HLA in healthy donors. Overall study results and limits: Later on, a genetic analysis was performed. It linked a missense variant in DCLRE1C with V- and J-gene trimming of TCR beta. As a later analysis revealed, most CMV-associated TCR beta chains appeared HLA-restricted.

Germline trimming cut 2 bases from V and 8 bases from J; bases unmatched to any gene: 7. CDR1 is GTSNPN, CDR2 SVGIG, per germline (reference sequence). CDR3 length: 15 residues. Concerning this clone itself: Its cognate antigen is unknown.

Donors showed nominal health when sampled, although they likely had unrecorded immune exposures. The PCR was carried out with 60 Vbeta primers and 13 Jbeta primers. The protocol was immunoSEQ multiplex PCR, while the TCRdb copy is restricted to in-frame clones and leaves out a portion. Here the sample spans fewer than 75,000 clones, over 70% being singletons. This receptor was identified in a man in his 70s in good health and CMV-seronegative. Specimen: PBMCs. This rearrangement joins TRBV30 to TRBJ1-6; 9 bases map to TRBD1. CDR3 sequence: CAWSLADRGDSPLHF. The CDR3 coding sequence is TGTGCCTGGAGTCTTGCGGACAGGGGTGATTCACCCCTCCACTTT.